Listed below are T cell receptor beta chains from one sample, sequenced in a study of blood T cell repertoires in COVID-19. Measured with immunoSEQ multiplex PCR; TCRdb has only the in-frame clones, and not every one. The repertoire holds more than 80,000 clones, with over 70% as singletons. Sequenced material: peripheral blood. The receptors were gathered from a woman of 80 years or more with active or convalescent COVID-19. The CDR3 runs from the conserved cysteine through the conserved F or W. Each record gives: clone size, D gene, CDR3 length, V gene, J gene, CDR3 protein, CDR3 DNA. The D gene is left open where the match is weak. A clone size is listed for some rows: how often the clone was seen (once, few, many), or a class if it is expanded.

-,TRBD2,15,TRBV28,TRBJ2-3,CASSPPGSGRNTQYF,TGTGCCAGCAGTCCCCCCGGTAGCGGGAGAAATACGCAGTATTTT
-,TRBD2,14,TRBV9,TRBJ2-1,CAGSGGRAYDEQFF,TGTGCCGGCAGTGGGGGGAGGGCCTACGATGAGCAGTTCTTC
few,-,14,TRBV2,TRBJ1-5,CASSETGSYQPQHF,TGTGCCAGCAGTGAGACAGGTTCTTATCAGCCCCAGCATTTT
few,-,13,TRBV27,TRBJ2-5,CASRSQFGETQYF,TGTGCCAGCAGATCCCAATTCGGAGAGACCCAGTACTTC
-,TRBD1,15,TRBV5-4,TRBJ1-1,CASSLGGAGGTEAFF,TGTGCCAGCAGCTTGGGGGGGGCAGGGGGCACTGAAGCTTTCTTT
-,-,13,TRBV12-3/TRBV12-4,TRBJ1-2,CASSLGAGNRYTF,TGTGCCAGCAGTTTAGGGGCAGGGAACCGCTACACCTTC
once,TRBD2,14,TRBV28,TRBJ2-4,CASSPAGAQNIQYF,TGTGCCAGCAGTCCAGCGGGGGCGCAAAACATTCAGTACTTC
-,TRBD1,15,TRBV5-1,TRBJ1-1,CASSLTGTGDTEAFF,TGCGCCAGCAGTTTGACTGGGACAGGGGATACTGAAGCTTTCTTT
-,-,13,TRBV19,TRBJ1-3,CASSMYSGNTIYF,TGTGCCAGTAGTATGTATTCTGGAAACACCATATATTTT
-,TRBD2,15,TRBV10-2,TRBJ2-2,CASSESIGRNGELFF,TGCGCCAGCAGTGAGTCGATCGGGAGGAACGGGGAGCTGTTTTTT
few,TRBD2,17,TRBV5-1,TRBJ2-3,CASSSGLAGPHTDTQYF,TGCGCCAGCAGCTCCGGACTAGCGGGCCCACACACAGATACGCAGTATTTT
few,-,12,TRBV9,TRBJ1-1,CASSAVNTEAFF,TGTGCCAGCAGCGCCGTGAACACTGAAGCTTTCTTT
-,-,14,TRBV27,TRBJ1-2,CASSSAPGNYGYTF,TGTGCCAGCAGTTCGGCCCCGGGTAACTATGGCTACACCTTC
few,-,15,TRBV6-2/TRBV6-3,TRBJ1-5,CASSYTRQVGQPQHF,TGTGCCAGCAGTTACACCCGACAGGTGGGTCAGCCCCAGCATTTT
-,-,12,TRBV28,TRBJ1-5,CASSSGHQPQHF,TGTGCCAGCAGTTCAGGGCATCAGCCCCAGCATTTT
once,-,15,TRBV19,TRBJ1-2,CASSIGGDGDYGYTF,TGTGCCAGTAGTATAGGGGGCGACGGCGACTATGGCTACACCTTC
-,TRBD2,17,TRBV28,TRBJ2-3,CASSFTSSGGFTDTQYF,TGTGCCAGCAGTTTTACCTCTAGCGGGGGATTCACAGATACGCAGTATTTT
-,TRBD2,14,TRBV10-3,TRBJ2-1,CAIGSGGLDNEQFF,TGTGCCATCGGGAGCGGGGGGCTGGACAATGAGCAGTTCTTC
-,-,14,TRBV6-4,TRBJ2-1,CASRATGLTNEQFF,TGTGCCAGCAGGGCGACAGGTCTTACCAATGAGCAGTTCTTC
-,TRBD1,17,TRBV18,TRBJ1-2,CASSPPTGTGALYGYTF,TGTGCCAGCTCACCACCCACCGGGACAGGGGCCCTTTATGGCTACACCTTC
-,-,14,TRBV7-2,TRBJ2-7,CASSLARSNYEQYF,TGTGCCAGCAGCTTAGCTCGGTCCAACTACGAGCAGTACTTC
-,TRBD1,13,TRBV6-2/TRBV6-3,TRBJ2-7,CASSRTGVYEQYF,TGTGCCAGCAGTCGGACAGGGGTCTACGAGCAGTACTTC
-,TRBD2,15,TRBV7-2,TRBJ2-7,CASSPTSGGFYEQYF,TGTGCCAGCAGCCCAACTAGCGGGGGGTTCTACGAGCAGTACTTC
-,-,17,TRBV7-3,TRBJ2-6,CASSPQSGAVGANVLTF,TGTGCCAGCAGCCCACAATCAGGGGCGGTAGGGGCCAACGTCCTGACTTTC
-,TRBD1,15,TRBV2,TRBJ2-7,CASRELGQGAHEQYF,TGTGCCAGCAGGGAACTGGGACAGGGGGCCCACGAGCAGTACTTC